These 5 T cell receptor beta chains share one sample of origin, sequenced in a study of blood T cell repertoires in COVID-19. Generated by immunoSEQ multiplex PCR, the TCRdb table keeps only in-frame clones and is missing some. The repertoire holds under 250,000 clones, over 75% seen once, with 18% in the top ten. The material sequenced was peripheral blood. All receptors derive from a man in his forties or fifties with COVID-19, enrolled during active disease.

This rearrangement joins TRBV19 to TRBJ1-2, with 8 bases identical to TRBD1. The CDR3 loop spans 13 amino acids. Germline-derived CDR1 and CDR2 are LNHDA and SQIVND (reference sequence). After removal of 5 bases from V and 8 bases from J, the junction contained 7 bases not matched to a gene. Written as DNA, the CDR3 is TGTGCCAGTAGTCAAGGACAGGGTCGAGGCTACACCTTC. Its translation: CASSQGQGRGYTF. Full variable domain (rest looked up from reference TRBV19 and TRBJ1-2): DGGITQSPKYLFRKEGQNVTLSCEQNLNHDAMYWYRQDPGQGLRLIYYSQIVNDFQKGDIAEGYSVSREKKESFPLTVTSAQKNPTAFYLCASSQGQGRGYTFGSGTRLTVV.

This chain uses TRBV2 with TRBJ2-3; TRBD2 matches 8 bases. V lost 5 bases and J lost 3; bases outside the gene matches: 13. Per the germline V gene, CDR1 is SNHLY and CDR2 is FYNNEI. CDR3 length: 17 residues. The CDR3 nucleotides are TGTGCCAGCAGTCACCCACTTAGCGGGGTCCAGACAGATACGCAGTATTTT. Translated: CASSHPLSGVQTDTQYF.

Concerning this clone itself: Germline and junction disagree at one end, which may indicate a read error. CDR3 loop: CASGFEGSTYNEQFF. The CDR3 nucleotides are TGTGCCAGCGGCTTCGAGGGCTCAACCTACAATGAGCAGTTCTTC. The chain links TRBV11-2 to TRBJ2-1, with D perhaps matching TRBD2 (5 bases). The CDR3 totals 15 residues. Germline values: CDR1 SGHAT, CDR2 FQNNGV.

The genes are TRBV27 and TRBJ2-5; TRBD2 aligns across 13 bases. Germline values: CDR1 MNHEY, CDR2 SMNVEV (reference sequence). With 5 bases clipped from V and 2 bases from J, the junction kept 8 bases outside the gene matches. The CDR3 has 17 amino acids. The CDR3 DNA sequence: TGTGCCAGCAGTCCCCGGACTAGCGGGAGTAGTCAAGAGACCCAGTACTTC. Protein: CASSPRTSGSSQETQYF.

This clone was counted a few times. The chain uses TRBV5-6 and TRBJ2-7; D call uncertain. The CDR3 sequence is 14 residues long. Germline loops: CDR1 SGHDT, CDR2 YYEEEE. V lost 1 base, J lost 3 bases, and 11 bases lay in between. CDR3: CASSLWRSYYEQYF. In DNA, the CDR3 is TGTGCCAGCAGCTTGTGGCGGAGCTACTACGAGCAGTACTTC.